The 26 T cell receptor beta chains below come from one sample, sequenced in a study of cytomegalovirus exposure and HLA in healthy donors. PCR was performed using 60 Vbeta and 13 Jbeta primers. Produced via immunoSEQ multiplex PCR; TCRdb's table is partial and in-frame only. Among under 200,000 clones listed, roughly 84% were seen once. The sample taken for sequencing was PBMCs. Source of these receptors: a man aged 25 to 45 in good health and CMV-seropositive.

The chain joins TRBV5-6 to TRBJ2-1, with 7 nucleotides matching TRBD1. CDR1 is SGHDT, CDR2 YYEEEE, per germline. The CDR3 spans 16 residues. Trimming removed 3 bases from V and 5 bases from J; junction bases left unmatched: 11. In DNA, the CDR3 is TGTGCCAGCAGCTCCCTGGACAGGACCGCCAACAATGAGCAGTTCTTC. This gives the protein CASSSLDRTANNEQFF. Variable domain in full (rest from reference TRBV5-6 and TRBJ2-1): DAGVTQSPTHLIKTRGQQVTLRCSPKSGHDTVSWYQQALGQGPQFIFQYYEEEERQRGNFPDRFSGHQFPNYSSELNVNALLLGDSALYLCASSSLDRTANNEQFFGPGTRLTVL.

The CDR3 protein is CASSQTSATDTQYF. CDR3 coding DNA: TGCGCCAGCAGCCAAACAAGCGCCACAGATACGCAGTATTTT. V is TRBV4-1 and J is TRBJ2-3; D uncertain. Germline V gene data show CDR1 as MGHRA and CDR2 as YSYEKL. CDR3 length: 14 amino acids. Trimming stripped 2 bases from V and 2 bases from J, with 8 bases between.

V and J are TRBV5-8 and TRBJ1-1; 11 nucleotides line up with TRBD1. Germline CDR1 and CDR2: SGHTS and YDEGEE. The CDR3 consists of 19 residues. The V gene end was trimmed by 6 bases and the J gene end by 0 bases; junction bases not matched to a gene: 16. CDR3 in amino acids: CASTYTWTGGGRLNTEAFF. The CDR3 nucleotides read TGTGCCAGCACCTACACCTGGACAGGGGGCGGGCGATTGAACACTGAAGCTTTCTTT.

The chain employs TRBV5-5 and TRBJ2-2; TRBD1 aligns across 8 bases. There are 14 residues in the CDR3. Looked up from germline, CDR1 is SGHKS and CDR2 is YYEKEE (reference sequence). J was trimmed by 8 bases and V by 4 bases; bases with no gene match: 7. CDR3 residues: CASSTRTGTGELFF. The CDR3 DNA follows: TGTGCCAGCAGCACCCGGACAGGGACGGGGGAGCTGTTTTTT.

This clone was recorded many times. This CDR3 is CASSYRAGGAYEQYF. In nucleotides, the CDR3 is TGTGCCAGCAGTTACCGAGCGGGAGGGGCCTACGAGCAGTACTTC. The chain couples TRBV6-5 to TRBJ2-7; 10 bases align to TRBD2. Germline-derived CDR1 and CDR2 are MNHEY and SVGAGI. The CDR3 covers 15 residues. The junction had 3 bases not matched to a gene; V was cut back by 2 bases and J by 2 bases.

A few counts support this clone. The CDR3 DNA reads TGTGCCAGCAGTTACTCGAATAGGGGGCGGACTGAAGCTTTCTTT. Encoded protein: CASSYSNRGRTEAFF. The chain links TRBV6-5 to TRBJ1-1; 7 bases are a match to TRBD1. Germline V lookup: CDR1 MNHEY, CDR2 SVGAGI. The J segment lost 5 bases and the V segment lost 0 bases, leaving 6 bases of the junction unmatched. The CDR3 has 15 residues.

This clone has only a few counts. Relative to the germline gene, one junction end is altered; a read error may explain this. V is TRBV7-9 and J is TRBJ1-5; 9 nucleotides match TRBD1. Germline V lookup: CDR1 SEHNR, CDR2 FQNEAQ (reference sequence). This CDR3 region has 16 residues. The CDR3: CSSSSPGQGGYQPQHF. CDR3 DNA: TGTTCCAGCAGCTCTCCGGGACAGGGAGGTTATCAGCCCCAGCATTTT.

This sequence joins TRBV7-9 and TRBJ2-3; possible D gene TRBD1, 6 bases. V lost 5 bases to trimming and J lost 2 bases, with 14 bases between them. Per the germline V gene, CDR1 is SEHNR and CDR2 is FQNEAQ (reference sequence). The CDR3 covers 15 residues. As DNA, the CDR3 is TGTGCCAGCAGCACATACAGGGTAACCACAGATACGCAGTATTTT. Translated, it gives CASSTYRVTTDTQYF.

This rearrangement joins TRBV5-1 to TRBJ2-1; D might be TRBD2 (6 bases). The germline V gene encodes CDR1 SGHRS and CDR2 YFSETQ. This CDR3 comprises 15 residues. Trimming took 0 bases from V and 7 from J, leaving 14 bases between them. CDR3 residues: CASSLVRGYINEQFF. The CDR3 nucleotides are TGCGCCAGCAGCTTGGTGCGGGGATACATAAATGAGCAGTTCTTC. Supplemented by reference TRBV5-1 and TRBJ2-1, the full variable domain reads KAGVTQTPRYLIKTRGQQVTLSCSPISGHRSVSWYQQTPGQGLQFLFEYFSETQRNKGNFPGRFSGRQFSNSRSEMNVSTLELGDSALYLCASSLVRGYINEQFFGPGTRLTVL.

J is TRBJ2-6 and V is TRBV19; possibly TRBD1 for D (6 bases). V lost 2 bases to trimming and J lost 2 bases, with 7 bases between them. The germline CDR1 and CDR2 sequences are LNHDA and SQIVND (reference sequence). The CDR3 has 15 residues. The CDR3 protein is CASSINRAGANVLTF. CDR3 bases: TGTGCCAGTAGTATAAACAGGGCTGGGGCCAACGTCCTGACTTTC.

The rearrangement links TRBV7-2 to TRBJ2-1; the match to TRBD2 covers 7 bases. With V trimmed by 3 bases and J by 5 bases, 4 bases remained unmatched. This CDR3 region has 14 residues. Germline CDR1 and CDR2: SGHTA and FQGNSA. The CDR3 loop reads CASSFPTSNNEQFF. The CDR3 region has the DNA TGTGCCAGCAGCTTCCCGACTAGCAACAATGAGCAGTTCTTC.

A single count supports this clone. The rearrangement links TRBV7-9 to TRBJ1-4; D unresolved. Trimming shortened V by 1 base and J by 4 bases, and 4 bases separated the two germline ends. This CDR3 comprises 13 residues. CDR1 and CDR2 from the germline V gene are SEHNR and FQNEAQ (reference sequence). The CDR3: CASSLVSNEKLFF. CDR3 coding DNA: TGTGCCAGCAGCTTAGTGAGTAATGAAAAACTGTTTTTT.

V is TRBV11-3 and J is TRBJ2-1; D is possibly TRBD1 (6 bases). V dropped 1 base and J dropped 0 bases, with 10 bases sitting between them. The CDR3 loop spans 16 amino acids. The V gene's germline CDR1 is SGHNT and CDR2 YENEEA. This CDR3 is CASSLGQATSYNEQFF. In DNA form, the CDR3 reads TGTGCCAGCAGCTTAGGACAGGCTACCTCCTACAATGAGCAGTTCTTC.

The CDR3 DNA follows: TGTGCCAGCAGCTTTCGGACACTTTCCACCGGGGAGCTGTTTTTT. Translating gives CASSFRTLSTGELFF. The rearrangement joins TRBV7-9 to TRBJ2-2, with D possibly TRBD1 on 5 matching bases. Trimming shortened V by 3 bases and J by 4 bases, and 12 bases separated the two germline ends. The CDR3 contains 15 residues. CDR1 is SEHNR, CDR2 FQNEAQ, per germline (reference sequence).

This rearrangement joins TRBV7-9 to TRBJ1-2; 7 nucleotides line up with TRBD1. The V gene's germline CDR1 is SEHNR and CDR2 FQNEAQ (reference sequence). This CDR3 is 13 amino acids long. Unmatched junction bases numbered 5, after V lost 6 bases and J lost 4 bases. The CDR3 nucleotides read TGTGCCAGCAGTTGGGACAGTACCTATGGCTACACCTTC. Translating it yields CASSWDSTYGYTF.

The chain combines TRBV11-3 with TRBJ2-2; 7 nucleotides align to TRBD1. Germline-derived CDR1 and CDR2 are SGHNT and YENEEA. The CDR3 is 16 amino acids. J gave up 1 base and V 1 base, and 3 bases lay outside the gene matches. CDR3 DNA: TGTGCCAGCAGCTTAGGGGGGACAGTGAACACCGGGGAGCTGTTTTTT. Translated: CASSLGGTVNTGELFF.

The V gene is TRBV5-4, the J gene TRBJ2-5, with 7 positions matching TRBD2. The ends lost 2 bases at V and 3 bases at J; junction bases unmatched: 4. Germline CDR1 reads SGHNT; CDR2 reads YYREEE (reference sequence). This CDR3 is built from 14 residues. Here the CDR3 DNA reads TGTGCCAGCAGCTTCGGCCTAGCGGAAGAGACCCAGTACTTC. It yields the protein CASSFGLAEETQYF.

The chain couples TRBV2 to TRBJ2-5; D gene uncertain. This CDR3 is built from 14 residues. Trimming took off 5 bases at V and 1 base at J, with 11 bases between the two ends. Per the germline V gene, CDR1 is SNHLY and CDR2 is FYNNEI. The CDR3 DNA reads as TGTGCCAGCAGTTCCATCTACCTCCAAGAGACCCAGTACTTC. As protein: CASSSIYLQETQYF.

The chain carries TRBV4-1 and TRBJ2-3; a weak D match, TRBD1 (6 bases). Looked up from germline, CDR1 is MGHRA and CDR2 is YSYEKL. Trimming shortened V by 4 bases and J by 2 bases, and 16 bases separated the two germline ends. The CDR3 contains 16 residues. As DNA, the CDR3 is TGCGCCAGCAGCCGGGGGCAGGGGTCCCTCACAGATACGCAGTATTTT. As protein: CASSRGQGSLTDTQYF.

The gene calls are TRBV27 and TRBJ2-5, with 7 bases identical to TRBD1. The DNA end is a closer match to TRBJ2-7, so the J assignment may be wrong. The CDR3 runs 14 residues. Germline V gene data show CDR1 as MNHEY and CDR2 as SMNVEV (reference sequence). For the CDR3, the DNA is TGTGCCAGCAGTTCCTTAACCAGGGGGTACGAGCAGTACTTC. Translated, it gives CASSSLTRGYEQYF.

For this clone: A read error may account for a junction end that differs from germline. In DNA, the CDR3 is TGTTCCAGCAGCTTCGCGGACACTGAAGCTTTCTTT. As protein: CSSSFADTEAFF. The chain uses TRBV7-9 and TRBJ1-1; D uncertain. Germline CDR1 and CDR2: SEHNR and FQNEAQ (reference sequence). There are 12 residues in the CDR3.

The CDR3 sequence: CASSRSLIDEQFF. The CDR3 bases are TGTGCCAGCAGTCGTAGCTTAATCGATGAGCAGTTCTTC. The V call is TRBV2, the J call TRBJ2-1; D is unresolved. CDR3 length: 13 amino acids. From germline, CDR1 is SNHLY and CDR2 FYNNEI. Trimming cost V 5 bases and J 8 bases, with 13 bases left between them.

The chain couples TRBV2 to TRBJ2-7, with 7 positions matching TRBD1. The CDR3 is 13 residues long. The J segment lost 6 bases and the V segment lost 5 bases, leaving 7 bases of the junction unmatched. CDR1 and CDR2 from the germline V gene are SNHLY and FYNNEI. CDR3 DNA sequence: TGTGCCAGCAGTCAAAATACAGGGGTCGAGCAGTACTTC. Translating it yields CASSQNTGVEQYF. Together with reference TRBV2 and TRBJ2-7, the CDR3 gives the full variable domain: EPEVTQTPSHQVTQMGQEVILRCVPISNHLYFYWYRQILGQKVEFLVSFYNNEISEKSEIFDDQFSVERPDGSNFTLKIRSTKLEDSAMYFCASSQNTGVEQYFGPGTRLTVT.

The chain links TRBV6-6 to TRBJ2-7; TRBD1 matches 8 bases. Losses at the gene ends were 0 bases for V and 6 bases for J; bases not matched to a gene: 7. The length of the CDR3 is 15 residues. Germline V gene lookup returns CDR1 MNHNY and CDR2 SVGAGI (reference sequence). The CDR3 sequence is CASSYSRTGPSEQYF. For the CDR3, the DNA is TGTGCCAGCAGTTACTCGAGGACAGGGCCCTCCGAGCAGTACTTC.

A word on this clone: A read error may account for a junction end that differs from germline. The chain employs TRBV6-6 and TRBJ2-1, with D possibly matching TRBD2 (6 bases). Germline V gene data show CDR1 as MNHNY and CDR2 as SVGAGI (reference sequence). The CDR3 covers 15 residues. The CDR3 region is CASSHSGTSDNEQFF. In DNA, the CDR3 is TGTGCCAGCAGTCACTCCGGGACTTCTGACAATGAGCAGTTCTTC.

The genes are TRBV7-2 and TRBJ2-7, with 10 nucleotides matching TRBD2. The J segment lost 5 bases and the V segment lost 5 bases, leaving 9 bases of the junction unmatched. This CDR3 spans 15 amino acids. CDR1 SGHTA and CDR2 FQGNSA come from the germline V gene. The CDR3 DNA reads TGTGCCAGCAGCGCCGTCTCTAGCGGGAGAGACGAGCAGTACTTC. Translated: CASSAVSSGRDEQYF.